These 14 T cell receptor beta chains share one sample of origin, sequenced in a study of T cell responses to AZD1222 COVID-19 vaccine. Sequencing used immunoSEQ multiplex PCR; TCRdb keeps in-frame clones, though not all of them. The sample yields some 120,000 clones, 85% to 95% seen once. The specimen was peripheral blood, collected 28 days after the second AZD1222 dose. The origin of the receptors is an adult who received the AZD1222 COVID-19 vaccine.

The chain has TRBV7-3 and TRBJ2-1; 10 positions agree with TRBD1. The germline V gene encodes CDR1 SGHTA and CDR2 FQGTGA. V lost 0 bases, J lost 6 bases, and 2 bases stayed unmatched. The CDR3 sequence is 15 residues long. The CDR3 DNA reads as TGTGCCAGCAGCTTAACGGGGACAGGGGCCAATGAGCAGTTCTTC. This codes for CASSLTGTGANEQFF.

The chain carries TRBV5-6 and TRBJ1-1; D gene uncertain. The ends were cut back, 5 bases at V and 1 base at J, with 12 bases in the middle. This CDR3 contains 14 residues. Germline CDR1 SGHDT, CDR2 YYEEEE. The CDR3 spells CASRDGWGNTEAFF. DNA for the CDR3: TGTGCCAGCAGGGACGGATGGGGGAACACTGAAGCTTTCTTT.

This chain links TRBV5-6 with TRBJ2-2, with a tentative D call TRBD1 (7 bases). The V and J ends lost 4 bases and 6 bases respectively, with 13 bases between them. Germline V gene lookup returns CDR1 SGHDT and CDR2 YYEEEE. The CDR3 extends over 14 amino acids. Written as DNA, the CDR3 is TGTGCCAGCAGCCGTACAGGGGAGGCCGGGGAGCTGTTTTTT. Protein: CASSRTGEAGELFF.

The V call is TRBV5-1, the J call TRBJ2-7, with a weak D call TRBD2 (6 bases). Germline CDR1 and CDR2: SGHRS and YFSETQ. The CDR3 is 14 amino acids. V lost 0 bases and J 4 bases, leaving 11 bases between the germline ends. The CDR3 reads CASSLEGSGYEQYF. The DNA for the CDR3 is TGCGCCAGCAGCTTGGAGGGGAGCGGGTACGAGCAGTACTTC.

The chain has TRBV2 and TRBJ1-4; D is unclear. Germline V gene sequence: CDR1 SNHLY, CDR2 FYNNEI. Trimming left V 6 bases short and J 8 bases short, with 7 bases between. This CDR3 spans 11 amino acids. The CDR3, as DNA: TGTGCCAGCAGAACCGGAGAAAAACTGTTTTTT. Its translation: CASRTGEKLFF. The full variable domain, rest sourced from reference TRBV2 and TRBJ1-4, is EPEVTQTPSHQVTQMGQEVILRCVPISNHLYFYWYRQILGQKVEFLVSFYNNEISEKSEIFDDQFSVERPDGSNFTLKIRSTKLEDSAMYFCASRTGEKLFFGSGTQLSVL.

This chain joins TRBV18 and TRBJ1-6, with 10 bases aligning to TRBD1. CDR1 and CDR2 from the germline V gene are KGHSH and LQKENI. The V and J ends lost 3 bases and 7 bases, in that order; junction bases with no gene match: 3. The CDR3 totals 15 residues. CDR3 region: CASSPTGGRNSPLHF. CDR3 nucleotides: TGTGCCAGCTCACCGACAGGGGGCAGAAATTCACCCCTCCACTTT.

CDR3 loop: CATENRNGTGAYEQYF. CDR3 sequence (DNA): TGTGCCACCGAAAACCGTAACGGGACAGGGGCCTACGAGCAGTACTTC. The chain couples TRBV15 to TRBJ2-7; 10 nucleotides line up with TRBD1. CDR1 is LNHNV and CDR2 is YYDKDF in the germline V gene (reference sequence). V lost 8 bases, J lost 2 bases, and 12 bases stayed unmatched. This CDR3 region has 16 residues.

The chain recombines TRBV6-4 with TRBJ1-5; a weak D match, TRBD1 (5 bases). With 11 bases removed from V and 0 bases from J, the gap between germline ends came to 23 bases. This CDR3 is 17 amino acids long. Germline V gene sequence: CDR1 MRHNA, CDR2 SNTAGT. The CDR3 region has the DNA TGTGCCGATTACCGAGGGCAGGGTAGGGATAGCAATCAGCCCCAGCATTTT. As protein: CADYRGQGRDSNQPQHF.

This clone was picked up one time. The chain is built from TRBV28 and TRBJ1-2; a possible D gene is TRBD1 (6 bases). The CDR3 runs 12 residues. CDR1 and CDR2 (germline): MDHEN, SYDVKM. Trimming pared 5 bases from V and 6 bases from J, leaving 10 bases between. CDR3 residues: CASSLGTHGYTF. The CDR3 coding sequence is TGTGCCAGCAGTCTCGGGACACATGGCTACACCTTC.

The V and J genes are TRBV5-1 and TRBJ2-7; D not certain. The germline V gene has CDR1 SGHRS and CDR2 YFSETQ. V lost 4 bases, J lost 0 bases, and 14 bases lay in between. The CDR3 has 15 residues. As DNA, the CDR3 is TGCGCCAGCAGCAATTTGGCCCCTTACTCCTACGAGCAGTACTTC. Amino acid sequence: CASSNLAPYSYEQYF. Full variable domain (outside the CDR3, taken from reference TRBV5-1 and TRBJ2-7): KAGVTQTPRYLIKTRGQQVTLSCSPISGHRSVSWYQQTPGQGLQFLFEYFSETQRNKGNFPGRFSGRQFSNSRSEMNVSTLELGDSALYLCASSNLAPYSYEQYFGPGTRLTVT.

This chain uses TRBV3-1 (or the pseudogene TRBV3-2) with TRBJ1-1; D gene ambiguous. Trimming left V 2 bases short and J 7 bases short, with 11 bases between. Germline V lookup: CDR1 LGHDT, CDR2 YNNKEL (reference sequence). The CDR3 is made up of 13 amino acids. The DNA for the CDR3 is TGTGCCAGCAGCCAATCTGGGGTTGGTGAAGCTTTCTTT. Translating it yields CASSQSGVGEAFF.

The chain combines TRBV23-1 with TRBJ1-3; maybe TRBD1 (6 bases). TRBV23-1 is classed as an ORF, of uncertain function. Trimming pared 1 base from V and 0 bases from J, leaving 16 bases between. This CDR3 has 18 amino acids. This chain's CDR3 is CASSQWYRDIYSGNTIYF. In DNA, the CDR3 is TGCGCCAGCAGTCAATGGTACCGGGACATCTACTCTGGAAACACCATATATTTT.

The rearrangement joins TRBV9 to TRBJ2-7; D may correspond to TRBD1 or TRBD2 (5 bases each). Germline CDR1 reads SGDLS; CDR2 reads YYNGEE. The V end was cut by 0 bases, the J end by 6 bases, with 13 bases between. The CDR3 covers 14 residues. The CDR3 DNA is TGTGCCAGCAGCGTAGGGGGGTCCCCCTCCGAGCAGTACTTC. Protein product: CASSVGGSPSEQYF.

This clone was seen only once. The gene calls are TRBV25-1 and TRBJ2-1; 12 nucleotides line up with TRBD2. J gave up 1 base and V 4 bases, and 8 bases lay outside the gene matches. The germline gives CDR1 MGHDK, CDR2 SYGVNS. This CDR3 comprises 18 residues. CDR3 in amino acids: CASSGLTSGRASYNEQFF. CDR3 coding DNA: TGTGCCAGCAGTGGTTTGACTAGCGGGAGAGCTTCCTACAATGAGCAGTTCTTC.